A single sample is the source of the 18 T cell receptor beta chains below, sequenced in a study of T cells after yellow fever vaccination. A single record per CDR3 protein comes from TCRdb applying MiXCR to the 5' RACE reads. The sample records around 250,000 distinct CDR3 sequences, around 7% being singletons. Specimen: CD4+ T cells sorted from PBMCs, collected 15 days after the yellow fever booster vaccination. Receptors originate from a man aged 25-45 years who received the YFV17D yellow fever vaccine.

This clonotype has only a few counts. The chain recombines TRBV24-1 with TRBJ2-1, with 9 bases fitting TRBD2. The CDR3 totals 16 residues. J was trimmed by 7 bases and V by 2 bases; bases with no gene match: 8. Germline loops: CDR1 KGHDR, CDR2 SFDVKD. The CDR3 nucleotides read TGTGCCACCAGTGATTCGCGGCTAGCGGGACTGAATGAGCAGTTCTTC. Amino acid sequence: CATSDSRLAGLNEQFF.

This clonotype was found a few times. The genes are TRBV27 and TRBJ1-2, with D possibly being TRBD1 (6 bases). CDR3 size: 13 residues. CDR1 is MNHEY, CDR2 SMNVEV, per germline (reference sequence). Trimming cost V 5 bases and J 4 bases, with 11 bases left between them. The CDR3 nucleotides read TGTGCCAGCAGTCCGACAGGTTCCTATGGCTACACCTTC. Amino acid sequence: CASSPTGSYGYTF.

This clonotype was recorded at least ten times. The chain carries TRBV5-4 and TRBJ2-1; D is perhaps TRBD1 or TRBD2 (5 bases each). Germline assignment: CDR1 SGHNT and CDR2 YYREEE (reference sequence). The V end was cut by 2 bases, the J end by 4 bases, with 10 bases between. The CDR3 is made up of 14 amino acids. CDR3 protein: CASSFLGPYNEQFF. DNA for the CDR3: TGTGCCAGCAGCTTTTTGGGACCATACAATGAGCAGTTCTTC. The full variable domain, with the rest looked up from reference TRBV5-4 and TRBJ2-1, is ETGVTQSPTHLIKTRGQQVTLRCSSQSGHNTVSWYQQALGQGPQFIFQYYREEENGRGNFPPRFSGLQFPNYSSELNVNALELDDSALYLCASSFLGPYNEQFFGPGTRLTVL.

This clonotype has just a few counts. One end of the junction does not line up with germline, which may come from a read error. The V gene is TRBV7-7, the J gene TRBJ2-5; maybe TRBD1 (6 bases). CDR3 length: 15 residues. Germline loops: CDR1 SSHAT, CDR2 FNYEAQ (reference sequence). CDR3 amino acids: CASSLQIGGQETQYF. In DNA, the CDR3 is TGTGCTAGCAGCTTACAGATAGGGGGCCAAGAGACCCAGTACTTC. The full variable domain, rest sourced from reference TRBV7-7 and TRBJ2-5, is GAGVSQSPRYKVTKRGQDVTLRCDPISSHATLYWYQQALGQGPEFLTYFNYEAQPDKSGLPSDRFSAERPEGSISTLTIQRTEQRDSAMYRCASSLQIGGQETQYFGPGTRLLVL.

This clonotype has at least ten counts. The V and J genes are TRBV12-3 or TRBV12-4 and TRBJ2-7; TRBD2 matches at 8 bases. The CDR3 sequence is 16 residues long. Trimming took 5 bases from V and 5 from J; bases not matched to a gene: 14. The CDR3 nucleotides read TGTGCCAGCAGTCCCGGACGGGAGGGAGGATTGGACGAGCAGTACTTC. It encodes CASSPGREGGLDEQYF.

This clonotype was seen a few times. The chain uses TRBV5-1 and TRBJ2-7; D remains unclear. The germline V gene encodes CDR1 SGHRS and CDR2 YFSETQ. V lost 1 base and J 1 base, leaving 9 bases between the germline ends. This CDR3 region has 14 residues. CDR3 loop: CASSLTLGSYEQYF. The CDR3 coding sequence is TGCGCCAGCAGCTTGACACTCGGATCCTACGAGCAGTACTTC.

This clonotype was counted only a few times. The chain links TRBV20-1 to TRBJ1-5; perhaps TRBD1 as D (6 bases). This CDR3 has 12 residues. The V end was cut by 6 bases, the J end by 8 bases, with 14 bases between. CDR1 is DFQATT and CDR2 is SNEGSKA in the germline V gene (reference sequence). CDR3 nucleotide sequence: TGCAGTGCAAGAACAGGGAGCAAGCCCCAGCATTTT. Its translation is CSARTGSKPQHF.

This clonotype appeared many times. The rearrangement uses TRBV5-1 and TRBJ2-7; 9 nucleotides align to TRBD2. The CDR3 is 13 amino acids. Germline values: CDR1 SGHRS, CDR2 YFSETQ. J gave up 4 bases and V 1 base, and 0 bases lay outside the gene matches. The CDR3: CASSLLAGYEQYF. For the CDR3, the DNA is TGCGCCAGCAGCTTGCTAGCGGGATACGAGCAGTACTTC.

The genes are TRBV30 and TRBJ2-2; D not resolved. The CDR3 spans 13 residues. V lost 4 bases and J lost 7, with 13 bases in between. The V gene's germline CDR1 is GTSNPN and CDR2 SVGIG (reference sequence). The DNA of the CDR3 is TGTGCCTGGACTCGAGCGATTAACGGGGAGCTGTTTTTT. Its translation is CAWTRAINGELFF. Variable domain in full (rest from reference TRBV30 and TRBJ2-2): SQTIHQWPATLVQPVGSPLSLECTVEGTSNPNLYWYRQAAGRGLQLLFYSVGIGQISSEVPQNLSASRPQDRQFILSSKKLLLSDSGFYLCAWTRAINGELFFGEGSRLTVL.

This clonotype has more than one count but fewer than ten. The chain joins TRBV29-1 to TRBJ1-1; D gene unclear. The V gene lost 4 bases and the J gene lost 2 bases, with 8 bases spanning the gap. The CDR3 totals 12 residues. In germline, CDR1 is SQVTM, CDR2 ANQGSEA. Written as DNA, the CDR3 is TGCAGCGTTGTTTTAGCCAACACTGAAGCTTTCTTT. Translated: CSVVLANTEAFF.

The V call is TRBV9, the J call TRBJ2-3; 7 bases line up with TRBD2. CDR3 size: 15 residues. J was trimmed by 2 bases and V by 2 bases; bases with no gene match: 5. From germline, CDR1 is SGDLS and CDR2 YYNGEE. Here the CDR3 reads CASSVSAGPTDTQYF. CDR3 DNA sequence: TGTGCCAGCAGCGTTTCAGCGGGACCCACAGATACGCAGTATTTT.

The chain combines TRBV6-5 with TRBJ2-5, with D possibly matching TRBD1 (6 bases). V dropped 4 bases and J dropped 4 bases, with 16 bases sitting between them. Looked up from germline, CDR1 is MNHEY and CDR2 is SVGAGI. The length of the CDR3 is 15 residues. The CDR3 nucleotides are TGTGCCAGCAGTTTCCTCGGACAGAATGTAGAGACCCAGTACTTC. It translates to CASSFLGQNVETQYF.

The table lists this clonotype with many counts. The gene calls are TRBV20-1 and TRBJ2-3, with D uncertain. Germline CDR1 is DFQATT and CDR2 is SNEGSKA (reference sequence). The length of the CDR3 is 11 residues. The V gene lost 6 bases and the J gene lost 7 bases, with 11 bases spanning the gap. In DNA, the CDR3 is TGCAGTGCAGGTCGTTCACATACGCAGTATTTT. Protein: CSAGRSHTQYF.

There are a few counts of this clonotype. The chain combines TRBV10-3 with TRBJ2-3; perhaps TRBD1 as D (5 bases). Germline CDR1 is ENHRY and CDR2 is SYGVKD. CDR3 length equals 13 residues. V was shortened by 2 bases and J by 6 bases, with 9 bases between the two germline ends. The CDR3 here is CAISEPGRDTQYF. The CDR3 DNA follows: TGTGCCATCAGTGAGCCAGGGCGGGATACGCAGTATTTT.

The V and J genes are TRBV6-2 or TRBV6-3 and TRBJ1-2, with D tentatively TRBD1 (5 bases). This CDR3 is built from 14 residues. In germline, CDR1 is MNHEY, CDR2 SVGEGT. Trimming cost V 4 bases and J 4 bases, with 13 bases left between them. The CDR3 loop is CASSSMTESYGYTF. The DNA of the CDR3 is TGTGCCAGCAGTTCGATGACAGAGAGCTATGGCTACACCTTC.

This clonotype turned up a few times. The rearrangement uses TRBV29-1 and TRBJ2-1; D is perhaps TRBD2 (5 bases). Germline V gene sequence: CDR1 SQVTM, CDR2 ANQGSEA. V lost 2 bases and J 1 base, leaving 6 bases between the germline ends. There are 13 residues in the CDR3. This chain's CDR3 is CSVERDSYNEQFF. The CDR3 nucleotides read TGCAGCGTTGAACGGGATTCCTACAATGAGCAGTTCTTC.

V is TRBV5-1 and J is TRBJ2-5; the D is unclear. V was cut by 1 base and J by 5 bases, with 12 bases left in between. Germline CDR1 reads SGHRS; CDR2 reads YFSETQ. This CDR3 is built from 14 residues. The CDR3 region is CASSLSPPSETQYF. As DNA, the CDR3 is TGCGCCAGCAGCTTGTCCCCTCCGAGTGAGACCCAGTACTTC.

This clonotype was counted at least ten times. The chain couples TRBV28 to TRBJ1-2, with D possibly being TRBD1 (5 bases). Germline V gene data show CDR1 as MDHEN and CDR2 as SYDVKM. The CDR3 covers 14 residues. Trimming took 7 bases from V and 5 from J, leaving 17 bases between them. The CDR3 region has the DNA TGTGCCAGCAACACGGGGGGTGTTATATATGGCTACACCTTC. It encodes CASNTGGVIYGYTF.